This entry features one T cell receptor beta chain sequence. The antigen is undetermined. Noted time point: baseline, week 1 (first vaccination visit). Documented treatment: pre-vaccination baseline after standard-of-care therapy. Method: immunoSEQ multiplex PCR; TCRdb's copy keeps in-frame clones and lacks some. There are tens of thousands of clones in the sample; more than 70% occur only once, and 4% to 5.5% lies in the top ten. The data derive from a study of a mutant IDH1 vaccine in newly diagnosed glioma. Overall study context: Earlier care involved radiotherapy, temozolomide, or both, and the majority received both.

The CDR3 runs to 13 residues. The V gene's germline CDR1 is MNHEY and CDR2 SVGAGI. Trimming cost V 6 bases and J 5 bases, with 11 bases left between them. Whole-study results and caveats: Detectable vaccine-induced immune responses arose in about 93% of patients.

The genes are TRBV6-5 and TRBJ1-5; D may be TRBD1 (5 bases). The receptor comes from a woman aged 18-29 years with glioma. Some clones in this sample may be carry-over from other donors' samples. The sequences come from peripheral blood mononuclear cells (PBMCs), collected from a glioma patient treated with radiotherapy, temozolomide or both. This CDR3 reads CASSRVYHQPQHF. CDR3 in DNA: TGTGCCAGCAGCAGGGTTTACCATCAGCCCCAGCATTTT.